These 15 T cell receptor beta chains were all obtained from the same sample, sequenced in a study of tumor and adjacent non-tumor tissue in lung cancer. The library came from three nested PCR rounds adapted from ARM-PCR protocols. TCRdb redid the calling of the multiplex PCR reads with MiXCR, one entry per CDR3 protein. The table shows fewer than 150,000 distinct CDR3 sequences, with 60% to 70% occurring only once. This sample's RNA came from whole unsorted tissue. What was sequenced was lung tumor tissue. The origin of the receptors is a man in his 60s with small cell lung cancer.

On this clonotype: A read error is possible here, since a much larger clone lies one base away. J is TRBJ2-2 and V is TRBV4-1; TRBD2 might be the D (5 bases). The CDR3 totals 15 residues. Germline assignment: CDR1 MGHRA and CDR2 YSYEKL. CDR3 residues: CASSSADSNTGKLFF. CDR3 in DNA: TGCGCCAGCAGCTCAGCGGACTCGAACACCGGGAAGCTGTTTTTT.

This clonotype came up a few times. For the CDR3, the DNA is TGTGCCATCCGGAGGAGGGACAGCGACGAAGCTTTCTTT. This translates into CAIRRRDSDEAFF. V and J are TRBV10-3 and TRBJ1-1; 7 bases agree with TRBD1. The CDR3 runs to 13 residues. V was pared by 8 bases and J by 8 bases, with 11 bases of the junction left unmatched. Germline V gene data show CDR1 as ENHRY and CDR2 as SYGVKD.

This chain connects TRBV11-2 to TRBJ2-1, with D possibly called TRBD1 or TRBD2 (5 bases each). Trimming took off 0 bases at V and 12 bases at J, with 18 bases between the two ends. Germline loops: CDR1 SGHAT, CDR2 FQNNGV. This CDR3 is 15 amino acids long. The CDR3 nucleotides are TGTGCCAGCAGCTTAGATCTTAGGGGAGAGACCGGGCAGTTCTTC. It yields the protein CASSLDLRGETGQFF.

Notes on this clonotype: Mismatch with germline at one junction end may stem from a read error. The chain joins TRBV11-2 to TRBJ2-1, with D unresolved. The CDR3 extends over 13 amino acids. Germline V lookup: CDR1 SGHAT, CDR2 FQNNGV. The CDR3 sequence is CANSFVLSNEHFF. CDR3 in DNA: TGTGCCAATAGCTTCGTGCTCAGCAATGAGCACTTCTTC. Full variable domain (remainder filled in from reference TRBV11-2 and TRBJ2-1): EAGVAQSPRYKIIEKRQSVAFWCNPISGHATLYWYQQILGQGPKLLIQFQNNGVVDDSQLPKDRFSAERLKGVDSTLKIQPAKLEDSAVYLCANSFVLSNEHFFGPGTRLTVL.

There are many counts of this clonotype. V gene TRBV11-1 combines with J gene TRBJ2-7; TRBD2 might be the D (6 bases). V lost 4 bases, J lost 4 bases, and 20 bases lay in between. The germline gives CDR1 SGHAT, CDR2 FQDESV (reference sequence). CDR3 length equals 16 residues. CDR3 sequence: CASSYLSSGTAYEQYF. The CDR3 DNA reads TGTGCCAGCAGCTACCTCTCTTCCGGGACTGCGTACGAGCAGTACTTC.

A note on this clonotype: This could be a read error, since a much larger clone is one nucleotide away. CDR3 sequence: CSAKGVGKNIQHF. The CDR3 nucleotides are TGCAGTGCTAAGGGCGTGGGAAAAAACATTCAGCACTTC. V usage is TRBV20-1 and J usage is TRBJ2-4, with unresolved D. CDR1 is DFQATT and CDR2 is SNEGSKA in the germline V gene (reference sequence). The CDR3 totals 13 residues.

This clonotype was seen only once. It is unclear where the CDR3 begins or ends on the DNA, so no DNA is shown, and the CDR3 is as TCRdb lists it. The gene calls are TRBV20-1 and TRBJ2-3. Germline loops: CDR1 DFQATT, CDR2 SNEGSKA (reference sequence). The CDR3 has 17 amino acids, counting both end residues. The CDR3 loop reads CSAEIYLLAVGTDTQHF.

This chain links TRBV29-1 with TRBJ2-1; tentative D call: TRBD2 (6 bases). Trimming stripped 4 bases from V and 6 bases from J, with 16 bases between. From germline, CDR1 is SQVTM and CDR2 ANQGSEA. The CDR3 is 14 residues long. The CDR3 DNA reads as TGCAGCGTTGTCGGTACTAGCAGGTTCAATGAGCAGTTCTTC. It translates to CSVVGTSRFNEQFF.

This clonotype is medium-sized in the sample. The gene calls are TRBV6-1 and TRBJ2-7; TRBD1 aligns across 11 bases. The CDR3 has 17 amino acids. V shed 5 bases, J shed 0 bases, and the junction held 9 bases outside the gene matches. Looked up from germline, CDR1 is MNHNS and CDR2 is SASEGT. The CDR3 DNA follows: TGTGCCAGCAGTAGGTGGGTGGGACAGGGGGACTCCTACGAGCAGTACTTC. As protein: CASSRWVGQGDSYEQYF.

This clonotype was detected ten times or more. The V gene is TRBV4-2, the J gene TRBJ2-1; the D gene is possibly TRBD2 (5 bases). The CDR3 consists of 17 residues. V lost 0 bases, J lost 4 bases, and 16 bases lay in between. The germline CDR1 and CDR2 sequences are LGHNA and YNFKEQ. CDR3 sequence reads: CASSQDLAGKGYNEQFF. CDR3 sequence (DNA): TGTGCCAGCAGCCAAGATTTAGCCGGGAAAGGGTACAATGAGCAGTTCTTC.

V usage is TRBV6-1 and J usage is TRBJ1-2; 8 bases map to TRBD1. The CDR3 covers 17 residues. From germline, CDR1 is MNHNS and CDR2 SASEGT. Trimming removed 7 bases from V and 8 bases from J; junction bases left unmatched: 21. CDR3 in amino acids: CASIKGYRAGGSYGYTF. The CDR3 bases are TGTGCCAGCATCAAAGGGTATAGGGCAGGGGGCTCTTACGGCTACACCTTC.

This clonotype was observed once. J is TRBJ2-1 and V is TRBV29-1, with 8 bases matching TRBD2. V shed 4 bases and J 13 bases; nucleotides not matched to a gene: 15. Germline values: CDR1 SQVTM, CDR2 ANQGSEA. The CDR3 covers 14 residues. The DNA for the CDR3 is TGCAGCGTTGTCTGGCTAGCGGGCAACAATAAACAGTTCTTC. It encodes CSVVWLAGNNKQFF.

Comments on this clonotype: A read error may account for a junction end that differs from germline. The gene calls are TRBV5-1 and TRBJ2-2; 11 bases map to TRBD2. From germline, CDR1 is SGHRS and CDR2 YFSETQ. The CDR3 spans 18 residues. The CDR3 bases are TGCGCCAGCAGCGGATACTCCGGGACTAGCGGAACCACCGGGAAGCTGTTTTTT. It yields the protein CASSGYSGTSGTTGKLFF.

V is TRBV7-9 and J is TRBJ2-3, with 9 bases aligning to TRBD1. This CDR3 spans 14 amino acids. V trimming: 4 bases; J trimming: 8 bases; junction bases outside the gene matches: 7. Germline lookup yields CDR1 SEHNR and CDR2 FQNEAQ (reference sequence). The CDR3 DNA reads as TGTGCCAGCAGCTCTCCGGGACAGGGTGGTACGCAGTATTTT. It is translated as CASSSPGQGGTQYF.

This clonotype appeared a few times. At one of its ends the junction is not consistent with the germline gene, which may arise from a read error. V gene TRBV11-3 combines with J gene TRBJ2-2; TRBD2 is a possible D gene (5 bases). This CDR3 is 15 amino acids long. The germline V gene encodes CDR1 SGHNT and CDR2 YENEEA. The CDR3 sequence: CVSSLEGHLTGELFF. In nucleotides, the CDR3 is TGTGTCAGCAGCTTAGAGGGTCACCTCACCGGGGAGCTGTTTTTT.